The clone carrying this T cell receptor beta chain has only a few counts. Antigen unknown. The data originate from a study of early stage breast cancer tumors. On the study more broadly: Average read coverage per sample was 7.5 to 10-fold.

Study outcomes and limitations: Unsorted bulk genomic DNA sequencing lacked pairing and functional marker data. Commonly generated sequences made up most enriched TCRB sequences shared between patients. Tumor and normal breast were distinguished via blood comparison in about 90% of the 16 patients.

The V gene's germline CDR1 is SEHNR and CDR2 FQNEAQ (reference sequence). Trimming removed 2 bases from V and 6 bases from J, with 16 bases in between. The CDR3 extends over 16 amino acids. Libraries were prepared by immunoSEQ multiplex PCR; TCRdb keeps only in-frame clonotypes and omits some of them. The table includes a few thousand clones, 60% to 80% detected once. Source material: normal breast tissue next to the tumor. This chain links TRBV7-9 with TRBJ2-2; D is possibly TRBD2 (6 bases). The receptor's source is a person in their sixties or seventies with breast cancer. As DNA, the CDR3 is TGTGCCAGCAGCTTAACCCGGGAGTGGTACCCCGGGGAGCTGTTTTTT. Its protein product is CASSLTREWYPGELFF.